This TCR beta chain originates from a study of cytomegalovirus exposure and HLA in healthy donors. This CDR3 is 16 amino acids long. With 6 bases clipped from V and 2 bases from J, the junction kept 9 bases outside the gene matches. Germline CDR1 and CDR2: SNHLY and FYNNEI. On this clone itself: Antigen: not known.

Both 60 Vbeta primers and 13 Jbeta primers went into the PCR. The data were produced by immunoSEQ multiplex PCR, yet TCRdb's version contains in-frame clones alone and is incomplete. The sample includes more than 110,000 clones, roughly 10% seen only once; the top ten take less than 2%. Study outcomes and limitations: Cytomegalovirus association was listed for 164 TCR beta chains. A later analysis reportedly found fewer N-insertions in an Asian-associated ancestry cluster than the roughly 670-donor mean.

This chain uses TRBV2 with TRBJ1-5; 8 nucleotides agree with TRBD1. Sequences were obtained from PBMCs. The TCR comes from a man aged 45-60 years in good health and CMV-seronegative. The CDR3 DNA follows: TGTGCCAGCAGACGGGGGACAGGCTGGGGCAATCAGCCCCAGCATTTT. It codes for CASRRGTGWGNQPQHF.